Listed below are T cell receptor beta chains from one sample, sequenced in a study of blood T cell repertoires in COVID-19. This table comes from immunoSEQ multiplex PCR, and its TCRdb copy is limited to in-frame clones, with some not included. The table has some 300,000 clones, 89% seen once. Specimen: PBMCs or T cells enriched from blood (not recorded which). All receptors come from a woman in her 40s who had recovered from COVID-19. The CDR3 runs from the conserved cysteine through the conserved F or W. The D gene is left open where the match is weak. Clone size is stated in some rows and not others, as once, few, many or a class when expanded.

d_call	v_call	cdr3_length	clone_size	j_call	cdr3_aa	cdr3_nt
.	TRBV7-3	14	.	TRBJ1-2	CASSPTQLSLGYTF	TGTGCCAGCAGCCCCACCCAACTAAGCCTTGGCTACACCTTC
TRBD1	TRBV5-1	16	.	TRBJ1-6	CASSPRGQGTGSPLHF	TGCGCCAGCAGCCCGAGGGGACAGGGAACGGGTTCACCCCTCCACTTT
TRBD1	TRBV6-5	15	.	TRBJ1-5	CASSYSDRVRQPQHF	TGTGCCAGCAGTTACTCAGACAGGGTGCGTCAGCCCCAGCATTTT
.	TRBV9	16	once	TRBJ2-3	CASSVIADASTDTQYF	TGTGCCAGCAGCGTAATCGCGGATGCTAGCACAGATACGCAGTATTTT
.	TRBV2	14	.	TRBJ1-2	CASTQQGGVYGYTF	TGTGCCAGCACACAACAAGGAGGGGTCTATGGCTACACCTTC
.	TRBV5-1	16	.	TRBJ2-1	CASSYTGSTSYNEQFF	TGCGCCAGCAGCTATACAGGATCTACATCTTACAATGAGCAGTTCTTC
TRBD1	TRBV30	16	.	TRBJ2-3	CAWRARDRGVPDTQYF	TGTGCCTGGAGGGCCCGGGACAGGGGAGTCCCAGATACGCAGTATTTT
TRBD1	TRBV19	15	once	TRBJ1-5	CASSSDRGYNQPQHF	TGTGCCAGTAGCTCGGACAGGGGATACAATCAGCCCCAGCATTTT
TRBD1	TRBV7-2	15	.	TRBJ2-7	CASSFMDRGSYEQYF	TGTGCCAGCAGCTTTATGGACAGGGGGAGCTACGAGCAGTACTTC
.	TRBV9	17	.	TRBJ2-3	CASSLTGGGGGTDTQYF	TGTGCCAGCAGCTTAACCGGGGGCGGGGGAGGCACAGATACGCAGTATTTT
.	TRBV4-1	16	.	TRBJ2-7	CASSQEVAVSSYEQYF	TGCGCCAGCAGCCAGGAAGTAGCGGTAAGCTCCTACGAGCAGTACTTC
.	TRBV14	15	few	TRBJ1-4	CASSQDRGSNEKLFF	TGTGCCAGCAGCCAAGATCGCGGCTCTAATGAAAAACTGTTTTTT
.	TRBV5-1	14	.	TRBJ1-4	CASSTYLSDEKLFF	TGCGCCAGCAGCACCTACTTGAGTGATGAAAAACTGTTTTTT
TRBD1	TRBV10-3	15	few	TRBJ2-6	CAIRDRSSGANVLTF	TGTGCCATCAGGGACAGGAGCTCTGGGGCCAACGTCCTGACTTTC
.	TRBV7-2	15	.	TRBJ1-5	CASSLGRWLNQPQHF	TGTGCCAGCAGCCTCGGGAGGTGGCTGAATCAGCCCCAGCATTTT
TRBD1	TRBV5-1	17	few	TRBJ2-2	CASSLLGTGGFTGELFF	TGCGCCAGCAGCTTGCTTGGGACAGGGGGCTTCACCGGGGAGCTGTTTTTT
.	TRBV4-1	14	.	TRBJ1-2	CASSHPGQSYGYTF	TGCGCCAGCAGCCACCCGGGACAAAGCTATGGCTACACCTTC
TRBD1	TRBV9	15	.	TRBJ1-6	CASSATGEQNSPLHF	TGTGCCAGCAGCGCGACAGGGGAACAAAATTCACCCCTCCACTTT
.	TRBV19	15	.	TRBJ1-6	CASSNLTRDNSPLHF	TGTGCCAGTAGTAACCTAACCCGGGATAATTCACCCCTCCACTTT